Below are 29 T cell receptor beta chains sequenced from a single sample in a study of patients and donors after allogeneic stem cell transplantation. TCRdb passed the RT-PCR reads through MiXCR, listing each CDR3 protein once. This table holds about 960,000 distinct CDR3 sequences, roughly 18% found once. Material: blood, either unsorted or a sorted T cell fraction (not recorded which). The receptors derive from a human donor who was either an allogeneic HSCT recipient or a stem cell or donor lymphocyte infusion donor (not recorded which). It is not recorded whose cells these are; they may come from a transplant donor.

The rearrangement joins TRBV19 to TRBJ2-5, with D unclear. V lost 0 bases and J lost 5, with 16 bases in between. This CDR3 has 16 residues. The germline CDR1 and CDR2 sequences are LNHDA and SQIVND (reference sequence). The CDR3 spells CASSIDIGQKRETQYF. The CDR3 DNA is TGTGCCAGTAGTATAGATATTGGTCAGAAGAGGGAGACCCAGTACTTC.

This clonotype appeared a few times. The chain is built from TRBV24-1 and TRBJ2-3; maybe TRBD2 (5 bases). Germline V gene data show CDR1 as KGHDR and CDR2 as SFDVKD. The CDR3 spans 14 residues. Trimming took off 5 bases at V and 1 base at J, with 9 bases between the two ends. The CDR3 sequence is CATSGGLRTDTQYF. The CDR3 nucleotides read TGTGCCACCAGTGGAGGGTTGCGCACAGATACGCAGTATTTT.

The genes are TRBV5-5 and TRBJ1-1; no reliable D call. The germline CDR1 and CDR2 sequences are SGHKS and YYEKEE (reference sequence). The V end lost 0 bases, the J end lost 5 bases, and 11 bases lay between the germline ends. The CDR3 runs to 14 residues. The CDR3 coding sequence is TGTGCCAGCAGCTTGGAGGGTTTCGGAACTGAAGCTTTCTTT. It is translated as CASSLEGFGTEAFF.

In its sample, this clonotype was seen a few times. This chain uses TRBV12-3 or TRBV12-4 with TRBJ1-3, with D possibly being TRBD1 (5 bases). V was cut by 3 bases and J by 2 bases, with 11 bases left in between. The CDR3 runs 15 residues. CDR3 protein: CASSLMGGTGNTIYF. The CDR3 bases are TGTGCCAGCAGTTTGATGGGGGGGACTGGAAACACCATATATTTT.

For the CDR3, the DNA is TGCAGTGCTAGCCAGGGGTTGGCCTATGGCTACACCTTC. It yields the protein CSASQGLAYGYTF. The chain is built from TRBV20-1 and TRBJ1-2, with a possible D match to TRBD1 (6 bases). Trimming pared 3 bases from V and 4 bases from J, leaving 12 bases between. The CDR3 runs to 13 residues. In germline, CDR1 is DFQATT, CDR2 SNEGSKA (reference sequence).

This clonotype was observed a handful of times. The chain has TRBV20-1 and TRBJ1-2, with 8 nucleotides matching TRBD1. The CDR3 is 13 amino acids. CDR1 is DFQATT, CDR2 SNEGSKA, per germline (reference sequence). Trimming at V came to 5 bases and at J to 4 bases, leaving 6 bases not matched to a gene. CDR3 sequence: CSAYRGFGYGYTF. CDR3 nucleotide sequence: TGCAGTGCTTACAGGGGGTTTGGCTATGGCTACACCTTC.

The chain joins TRBV6-2 or TRBV6-3 to TRBJ1-5; D perhaps matches TRBD1 (6 bases). V shed 2 bases and J shed 7 bases, with 18 bases lying between them. Germline V lookup: CDR1 MNHEY, CDR2 SVGEGT. The CDR3 spans 16 residues. In DNA form, the CDR3 reads TGTGCCAGCAGTTACAGGGACACCAGTCGGGACCAGCCCCAGCATTTT. Amino acid sequence: CASSYRDTSRDQPQHF.

V usage is TRBV4-1 and J usage is TRBJ2-5, with a possible D match to TRBD1 (5 bases). The germline V gene has CDR1 MGHRA and CDR2 YSYEKL. The CDR3 consists of 14 residues. Between the trimmed V and J ends, which lost 0 bases and 3 bases, there was a span of 8 bases. The CDR3 is CASSQEQAKETQYF. The DNA for the CDR3 is TGCGCCAGCAGCCAAGAACAGGCCAAAGAGACCCAGTACTTC.

The gene calls are TRBV7-9 and TRBJ2-4; D not resolved. Trimming shortened V by 5 bases and J by 5 bases, and 13 bases separated the two germline ends. Germline CDR1 and CDR2: SEHNR and FQNEAQ (reference sequence). This CDR3 contains 14 residues. The CDR3 reads CASSPTPGQNIQYF. In DNA form, the CDR3 reads TGTGCCAGCAGCCCTACCCCCGGGCAAAACATTCAGTACTTC.

This clonotype was observed at least ten times. The chain carries TRBV11-2 and TRBJ1-6, with D maybe TRBD1 (6 bases). This CDR3 has 13 amino acids. Germline CDR1 is SGHAT and CDR2 is FQNNGV. V lost 6 bases, J lost 6 bases, and 9 bases lay in between. CDR3 DNA sequence: TGTGCCAGCAGTCCCAGGGGTAATTCACCCCTCCACTTT. This gives the protein CASSPRGNSPLHF.

This clonotype has a handful of counts. The chain recombines TRBV29-1 with TRBJ2-3; no reliable D call. V was clipped by 4 bases and J by 1 base, with 6 bases between them. Germline CDR1 reads SQVTM; CDR2 reads ANQGSEA. This CDR3 contains 12 residues. The CDR3 reads CSVARGTDTQYF. The CDR3 DNA reads TGCAGCGTTGCAAGGGGCACAGATACGCAGTATTTT.

This clonotype was found a few times. The genes are TRBV6-1 and TRBJ2-5; 9 bases are a match to TRBD1. Germline assignment: CDR1 MNHNS and CDR2 SASEGT. V was clipped by 4 bases and J by 4 bases; unmatched bases: 16. This CDR3 spans 18 amino acids. The CDR3 DNA reads as TGTGCCAGCAGTGGACAGGTTTCGACAGGGGGTTTTCGAGAGACCCAGTACTTC. Its translation: CASSGQVSTGGFRETQYF.

The V and J genes are TRBV18 and TRBJ2-7, with 8 bases identical to TRBD1. This CDR3 contains 14 residues. In germline, CDR1 is KGHSH, CDR2 LQKENI. V lost 6 bases to trimming and J lost 2 bases; unmatched junction nucleotides: 6. CDR3 DNA: TGTGCCAGCTCCTCCGAGACAGGGGCCTACGAGCAGTACTTC. The encoded protein is CASSSETGAYEQYF. The complete variable domain, with remaining parts taken from reference TRBV18 and TRBJ2-7, reads NAGVMQNPRHLVRRRGQEARLRCSPMKGHSHVYWYRQLPEEGLKFMVYLQKENIIDESGMPKERFSAEFPKEGPSILRIQQVVRGDSAAYFCASSSETGAYEQYFGPGTRLTVT.

V is TRBV30 and J is TRBJ1-4, with 9 bases fitting TRBD1. Germline loops: CDR1 GTSNPN, CDR2 SVGIG (reference sequence). The J segment lost 7 bases and the V segment lost 3 bases, leaving 6 bases of the junction unmatched. The CDR3 is 14 amino acids. CDR3 amino acids: CAWRTTGGGEKLFF. CDR3 in DNA: TGTGCCTGGAGAACAACAGGGGGCGGTGAAAAACTGTTTTTT.

Ten or more counts support this clonotype. The rearrangement links TRBV20-1 to TRBJ2-7, with D possibly TRBD2 on 5 matching bases. V lost 6 bases, J lost 1 base, and 22 bases lay in between. This CDR3 comprises 16 residues. Germline loops: CDR1 DFQATT, CDR2 SNEGSKA (reference sequence). CDR3 nucleotides: TGCAGTGCATTTGGTGGGAGTCAACGGGAATCCTACGAGCAGTACTTC. It codes for CSAFGGSQRESYEQYF.

This clonotype was detected a few times. The rearrangement uses TRBV27 and TRBJ1-4; 7 bases fit TRBD1. CDR3 length equals 14 residues. The J segment lost 8 bases and the V segment lost 3 bases, leaving 6 bases of the junction unmatched. CDR1 and CDR2 (germline): MNHEY, SMNVEV (reference sequence). For the CDR3, the DNA is TGTGCCAGCAGTTTCAACAGGGGTGGGGAAAAACTGTTTTTT. Translating gives CASSFNRGGEKLFF.

This chain joins TRBV7-9 and TRBJ1-6; the match to TRBD1 covers 9 bases. The junction had 6 bases not matched to a gene; V was cut back by 5 bases and J by 16 bases. From germline, CDR1 is SEHNR and CDR2 FQNEAQ (reference sequence). The CDR3 consists of 12 residues. The CDR3: CASSPTGGSLHF. The CDR3, as DNA: TGTGCCAGCAGCCCGACAGGGGGGTCTCTCCACTTT. Based on the CDR3 plus reference TRBV7-9 and TRBJ1-6, the full variable domain is DTGVSQNPRHKITKRGQNVTFRCDPISEHNRLYWYRQTLGQGPEFLTYFQNEAQLEKSRLLSDRFSAERPKGSFSTLEIQRTEQGDSAMYLCASSPTGGSLHFGNGTRLTVT.

The chain combines TRBV12-3 or TRBV12-4 with TRBJ1-1; unclear D gene. This CDR3 comprises 11 residues. Trimming took off 8 bases at V and 11 bases at J, with 15 bases between the two ends. The CDR3 sequence: CASGRKRGAFF. The CDR3 nucleotides are TGTGCCAGCGGACGAAAACGAGGGGCTTTCTTT.

The chain is built from TRBV15 and TRBJ2-3; tentatively, D is TRBD2 (5 bases). The CDR3 length is 13 residues. The germline gives CDR1 LNHNV, CDR2 YYDKDF (reference sequence). The V and J ends lost 6 bases and 0 bases respectively, with 7 bases between them. CDR3 sequence (DNA): TGTGCCACCAGGGAGGCCAGCACAGATACGCAGTATTTT. Amino acids: CATREASTDTQYF.

The chain joins TRBV7-2 to TRBJ2-7; 10 bases are a match to TRBD2. The CDR3 totals 16 residues. The ends lost 1 base at V and 2 bases at J; junction bases unmatched: 5. Germline lookup yields CDR1 SGHTA and CDR2 FQGNSA. CDR3 DNA sequence: TGTGCCAGCAGCTTAGAGGCTAGCGGGAGCCCCTACGAGCAGTACTTC. Residues: CASSLEASGSPYEQYF.

This clonotype showed up many times. The chain couples TRBV11-2 to TRBJ2-2; D uncertain. V shed 4 bases and J shed 13 bases, with 10 bases lying between them. The germline gives CDR1 SGHAT, CDR2 FQNNGV. The length of the CDR3 is 11 residues. CDR3 protein: CASSSYSGLFF. In DNA form, the CDR3 reads TGTGCCAGCAGCTCCTACAGTGGGCTGTTTTTT.

A word on this clonotype: The missing conserved phenylalanine or tryptophan at the end of this CDR3 makes a read error likely. The rearrangement uses TRBV18 and TRBJ2-7; 7 nucleotides match TRBD1. The CDR3 loop spans 15 amino acids. Germline CDR1 and CDR2: KGHSH and LQKENI. J was trimmed by 1 base and V by 3 bases; bases with no gene match: 6. For the CDR3, the DNA is TGTGCCAGCTCACCCAGGGCAGGGGGATCCTACGAGCAGTACTGC. Translating it yields CASSPRAGGSYEQYC.

This clonotype was detected a few times. The chain links TRBV19 to TRBJ1-4, with a tentative D call TRBD1 (6 bases). CDR1 and CDR2 from the germline V gene are LNHDA and SQIVND (reference sequence). The V gene lost 4 bases and the J gene lost 6 bases, with 12 bases spanning the gap. This CDR3 region has 14 residues. The CDR3 coding sequence is TGTGCCAGTAGTAAGGGCAGGGGATATGAAAAACTGTTTTTT. Encoded protein: CASSKGRGYEKLFF.

The chain uses TRBV9 and TRBJ2-7; 7 bases fit TRBD2. Germline CDR1 and CDR2: SGDLS and YYNGEE. J gave up 1 base and V 3 bases, and 1 base lay outside the gene matches. The CDR3 has 13 amino acids. This CDR3 is CASSGLASYEQYF. The CDR3 bases are TGTGCCAGCAGCGGACTAGCTTCCTACGAGCAGTACTTC. Complete variable domain (other parts from reference TRBV9 and TRBJ2-7): DSGVTQTPKHLITATGQRVTLRCSPRSGDLSVYWYQQSLDQGLQFLIQYYNGEERAKGNILERFSAQQFPDLHSELNLSSLELGDSALYFCASSGLASYEQYFGPGTRLTVT.

This clonotype was seen only a few times. The V call is TRBV6-1, the J call TRBJ1-5; D is unresolved. The CDR3 sequence is 16 residues long. Germline assignment: CDR1 MNHNS and CDR2 SASEGT. The germline V and J ends were trimmed by 7 bases and 6 bases, with 22 bases remaining between them. CDR3 loop: CASTRGGGRESQPQHF. The CDR3 bases are TGTGCCAGCACCCGCGGCGGTGGAAGGGAAAGTCAGCCCCAGCATTTT.

This clonotype was detected a few times. The rearrangement joins TRBV10-3 to TRBJ2-3; D is uncertain. Trimming pared 1 base from V and 1 base from J, leaving 6 bases between. From germline, CDR1 is ENHRY and CDR2 SYGVKD. This CDR3 is 14 amino acids long. As DNA, the CDR3 is TGTGCCATCAGTGAGTTAGTAGGCACAGATACGCAGTATTTT. Its protein product is CAISELVGTDTQYF.

V is TRBV6-5 and J is TRBJ1-2; the D is unclear. V was shortened by 0 bases and J by 8 bases, with 13 bases between the two germline ends. The CDR3 loop spans 14 amino acids. Germline lookup yields CDR1 MNHEY and CDR2 SVGAGI. The CDR3 here is CASSYSGPGPGYTF. In nucleotides, the CDR3 is TGTGCCAGCAGTTACTCTGGCCCAGGCCCAGGCTACACCTTC.

The chain uses TRBV14 and TRBJ1-1; D unresolved. CDR1 is SGHDN and CDR2 is FVKESK in the germline V gene. There are 14 residues in the CDR3. The germline V and J ends were trimmed by 1 base and 6 bases, with 12 bases remaining between them. The CDR3 protein is CASSQVLNSAEAFF. The CDR3 nucleotides are TGTGCCAGCAGCCAAGTGTTAAATTCGGCTGAAGCTTTCTTT.

This clonotype was seen repeatedly, ten times or more. This chain uses TRBV6-4 with TRBJ2-3, with 13 bases that match TRBD2. The J segment lost 4 bases and the V segment lost 6 bases, leaving 4 bases of the junction unmatched. This CDR3 comprises 15 residues. Per the germline V gene, CDR1 is MRHNA and CDR2 is SNTAGT. As DNA, the CDR3 is TGTGCCAGCAGCGTCGGACTAGCGGGGGCAGATACGCAGTATTTT. This encodes CASSVGLAGADTQYF.